These 8 T cell receptor beta chains were sequenced from one sample in a study of Ad26.COV2.S vaccination and SARS-CoV-2 variants. The protocol was immunoSEQ multiplex PCR, while the TCRdb copy is restricted to in-frame clones and leaves out a portion. Among about 480,000 clones listed, approximately 88% were seen once. Documented treatment: some 19 received Ad26.COV2.S at low or high dose, single or two shots; about 5 received placebo; per-sample allocation not given. Sampling took place 63 days after the first vaccine or placebo injection. The input for sequencing was peripheral blood, taken in a trial of Ad26.COV2.S vaccine versus placebo. These TCRs come from a person between 18 and 60 years old who received the Ad26.COV2.S COVID-19 vaccine or a placebo.

The chain joins TRBV2 to TRBJ1-1, with TRBD1 as a possible D gene (5 bases). The CDR3 is 13 residues long. Between the trimmed V and J ends, which lost 6 bases and 10 bases, there was a span of 18 bases. Per germline, CDR1 SNHLY and CDR2 FYNNEI. The CDR3 region has the DNA TGTGCCAGCAGCGGGGGAACAGGCGGGCGAGCTTTCTTT. Residues: CASSGGTGGRAFF.

The rearrangement links TRBV9 to TRBJ2-1; 8 nucleotides agree with TRBD2. The CDR3 has 17 amino acids. Germline CDR1 reads SGDLS; CDR2 reads YYNGEE. V gave up 0 bases and J gave up 4 bases; unmatched junction bases: 9. CDR3 nucleotide sequence: TGTGCCAGCAGCGTAGCTAGCGGGTGGGCGGAATACAATGAGCAGTTCTTC. Amino acid sequence: CASSVASGWAEYNEQFF.

The CDR3 reads CASSPYVSYEQYF. CDR3 sequence (DNA): TGTGCCAGCAGCCCCTATGTCTCCTACGAGCAGTACTTC. The rearrangement uses TRBV7-2 and TRBJ2-7; D uncertain. Germline assignment: CDR1 SGHTA and CDR2 FQGNSA. This CDR3 has 13 residues. Trimming shortened V by 5 bases and J by 0 bases, and 8 bases separated the two germline ends.

The chain has TRBV7-3 and TRBJ2-7; 9 bases are a match to TRBD1. Germline-derived CDR1 and CDR2 are SGHTA and FQGTGA. This CDR3 contains 15 residues. V was pared by 2 bases and J by 0 bases, with 2 bases of the junction left unmatched. The CDR3 bases are TGTGCCAGCAGCTTAGGGGGACAGGGCTCCTACGAGCAGTACTTC. It encodes CASSLGGQGSYEQYF.

This clone occurred once. This chain links TRBV2 with TRBJ1-2; 8 bases line up with TRBD1. The germline V gene has CDR1 SNHLY and CDR2 FYNNEI. The V segment lost 5 bases and the J segment 6 bases; nucleotides outside the gene matches: 5. This CDR3 spans 13 amino acids. The CDR3 protein is CASSPGTGDGYTF. In DNA form, the CDR3 reads TGTGCCAGCAGTCCCGGGACAGGAGATGGCTACACCTTC. The entire variable domain, with the rest obtained from reference TRBV2 and TRBJ1-2, is as follows: EPEVTQTPSHQVTQMGQEVILRCVPISNHLYFYWYRQILGQKVEFLVSFYNNEISEKSEIFDDQFSVERPDGSNFTLKIRSTKLEDSAMYFCASSPGTGDGYTFGSGTRLTVV.

This clone was detected only a few times. The V gene is TRBV5-4, the J gene TRBJ1-4, with unresolved D. Germline CDR1 is SGHNT and CDR2 is YYREEE (reference sequence). The CDR3 contains 17 residues. V was clipped by 4 bases and J by 8 bases, with 24 bases between them. The CDR3 loop reads CASSARTGVTMGEKLFF. CDR3 nucleotide sequence: TGTGCCAGCAGCGCAAGGACTGGCGTAACGATGGGGGAAAAACTGTTTTTT.

This chain connects TRBV3-1 (or the pseudogene TRBV3-2) to TRBJ2-7, with D uncertain. This CDR3 has 16 amino acids. Trimming left V 3 bases short and J 0 bases short, with 15 bases between. CDR1 is LGHDT and CDR2 is YNNKEL in the germline V gene (reference sequence). CDR3 sequence: CASSQALAASSYEQYF. The CDR3 bases are TGTGCCAGCAGCCAGGCCTTGGCGGCAAGCTCCTACGAGCAGTACTTC.

This clone was seen once. The gene calls are TRBV7-2 and TRBJ2-7, with D tentatively TRBD1 or TRBD2 (6 bases each). Trimming shortened V by 3 bases and J by 6 bases, and 18 bases separated the two germline ends. Per germline, CDR1 SGHTA and CDR2 FQGNSA. The CDR3 loop spans 15 amino acids. Here the CDR3 reads CASSFLGGAPLEQYF. CDR3 DNA sequence: TGTGCCAGCAGCTTTTTGGGGGGCGCCCCCCTCGAGCAGTACTTC.